The 23 T cell receptor beta chains reported below all come from one sample, sequenced in a study of blood T cell repertoires in COVID-19. The data were produced by immunoSEQ multiplex PCR, yet TCRdb's version contains in-frame clones alone and is incomplete. The sample has roughly 100,000 clones; approximately 83% are singletons. Sequencing used peripheral blood. Receptor source: a woman at least 80 years old with active or convalescent COVID-19.

The V gene is TRBV7-2, the J gene TRBJ1-6, with no clear D. The CDR3 extends over 14 amino acids. Per the germline V gene, CDR1 is SGHTA and CDR2 is FQGNSA. Trimming removed 1 base at V and 11 bases at J, with 12 bases between. The chain's CDR3 is CASSLGSTVAPLHF. In nucleotides, the CDR3 is TGTGCCAGCAGCTTAGGATCCACAGTTGCACCCCTCCACTTT.

The chain is built from TRBV5-4 and TRBJ1-4; 7 bases agree with TRBD1. CDR3 size: 15 residues. Losses at the gene ends were 4 bases for V and 0 bases for J; bases not matched to a gene: 3. CDR1 and CDR2 from the germline V gene are SGHNT and YYREEE (reference sequence). The CDR3 is CASSTQGATNEKLFF. The CDR3 DNA is TGTGCCAGCAGCACGCAGGGGGCAACTAATGAAAAACTGTTTTTT.

This chain connects TRBV6-6 to TRBJ2-1, with 10 positions matching TRBD1. This CDR3 comprises 15 residues. Per germline, CDR1 MNHNY and CDR2 SVGAGI (reference sequence). V shed 2 bases and J 6 bases; nucleotides not matched to a gene: 4. This CDR3 reads CASSYPRTGGNEQFF. CDR3 DNA: TGTGCCAGCAGTTACCCGAGGACAGGGGGCAATGAGCAGTTCTTC.

This chain connects TRBV6-5 to TRBJ1-5; possible D gene TRBD1, 5 bases. The CDR3 is 14 residues long. Trimming removed 4 bases from V and 5 bases from J, with 12 bases in between. CDR1 and CDR2 (germline): MNHEY, SVGAGI. CDR3 region: CASSSGTTYQPQHF. CDR3 coding DNA: TGTGCCAGCAGTTCCGGGACTACCTATCAGCCCCAGCATTTT.

The genes are TRBV9 and TRBJ2-2; 10 positions agree with TRBD2. Trimming cost V 1 base and J 5 bases; bases outside gene matches: 14. Germline loops: CDR1 SGDLS, CDR2 YYNGEE. The CDR3 is made up of 19 amino acids. The CDR3 bases are TGTGCCAGCAGCGTATCGTTCGTTTTAGCGGGGGGTAGGACCGGGGAGCTGTTTTTT. Protein sequence: CASSVSFVLAGGRTGELFF.

This clone was observed a single time. DNA of the CDR3: TGTGCCAGCAGTTACTCGACAGCAACCTACGAGCAGTACTTC. It yields the protein CASSYSTATYEQYF. This rearrangement joins TRBV6-5 to TRBJ2-7; TRBD1 might be the D (5 bases). V was clipped by 0 bases and J by 2 bases, with 8 bases between them. The germline V gene encodes CDR1 MNHEY and CDR2 SVGAGI. The CDR3 extends over 14 amino acids.

This clone was seen more than once but under ten times. The V gene is TRBV10-3, the J gene TRBJ2-1, with 11 bases aligning to TRBD2. CDR1 and CDR2 (germline): ENHRY, SYGVKD. V lost 5 bases and J lost 5; bases outside the gene matches: 14. The length of the CDR3 is 18 residues. CDR3 amino acids: CAISKRPPGTSGDNEQFF. CDR3 nucleotide sequence: TGTGCCATCAGTAAAAGACCACCCGGGACTAGCGGCGACAATGAGCAGTTCTTC.

The rearrangement links TRBV6-2 or TRBV6-3 to TRBJ1-2; D not resolved. The V end was cut by 0 bases, the J end by 10 bases, with 27 bases between. CDR1 MNHEY and CDR2 SVGEGT come from the germline V gene. This CDR3 is built from 18 residues. CDR3 amino acids: CASSYSVADPTIAHFYTF. CDR3 bases: TGTGCCAGCAGTTACTCGGTCGCAGATCCGACTATTGCCCACTTCTACACCTTC.

This clone was picked up one time. The chain joins TRBV5-6 to TRBJ1-6, with D tentatively TRBD1 (5 bases). The CDR3 runs 15 residues. V was pared by 4 bases and J by 7 bases, with 15 bases between. The germline V gene encodes CDR1 SGHDT and CDR2 YYEEEE. CDR3 sequence: CASSRVGGSNSPLHF. The DNA of the CDR3 is TGTGCCAGCAGCCGTGTTGGGGGGTCAAATTCACCCCTCCACTTT.

The chain employs TRBV7-9 and TRBJ1-5, with D uncertain. CDR3 length: 14 amino acids. Germline values: CDR1 SEHNR, CDR2 FQNEAQ (reference sequence). V lost 1 base and J 7 bases, leaving 11 bases between the germline ends. The CDR3 nucleotides are TGTGCCAGCAGCTTAGGGGGTTCGGGACAGCCCCAGCATTTT. It translates to CASSLGGSGQPQHF.

V gene TRBV28 combines with J gene TRBJ2-2; 7 nucleotides match TRBD1. Germline V gene data show CDR1 as MDHEN and CDR2 as SYDVKM. This CDR3 has 16 amino acids. The J segment lost 1 base and the V segment lost 7 bases, leaving 9 bases of the junction unmatched. In nucleotides, the CDR3 is TGTGCCAGCACTAGAACCAGGGACAGGAACACCGGGGAGCTGTTTTTT. Protein: CASTRTRDRNTGELFF. The full variable domain, its missing parts supplied by reference TRBV28 and TRBJ2-2, is DVKVTQSSRYLVKRTGEKVFLECVQDMDHENMFWYRQDPGLGLRLIYFSYDVKMKEKGDIPEGYSVSREKKERFSLILESASTNQTSMYLCASTRTRDRNTGELFFGEGSRLTVL.

The chain recombines TRBV6-5 with TRBJ2-7; 9 nucleotides line up with TRBD2. V dropped 6 bases and J dropped 2; count of bases not matched to a gene: 2. The germline gives CDR1 MNHEY, CDR2 SVGAGI. The CDR3 extends over 13 amino acids. CDR3: CASRTSGAYEQYF. For the CDR3, the DNA is TGTGCCAGCAGGACTAGCGGCGCCTACGAGCAGTACTTC.

The CDR3 DNA follows: TGTGCCAGCAGTTCCAACAGGGGGGAAGCTTTCTTT. This gives the protein CASSSNRGEAFF. The V gene is TRBV28, the J gene TRBJ1-1, with 8 bases that match TRBD1. The CDR3 consists of 12 residues. V was pared by 4 bases and J by 8 bases, with 3 bases of the junction left unmatched. CDR1 is MDHEN, CDR2 SYDVKM, per germline.

This chain links TRBV15 with TRBJ1-2, with 9 positions matching TRBD1. Germline assignment: CDR1 LNHNV and CDR2 YYDKDF (reference sequence). The CDR3 totals 15 residues. V gave up 3 bases and J gave up 0 bases; unmatched junction bases: 2. In nucleotides, the CDR3 is TGTGCCACCAGCAGCCGGACAGGGGCTAACTATGGCTACACCTTC. Encoded protein: CATSSRTGANYGYTF.

The chain links TRBV19 to TRBJ2-7, with TRBD2 matching over 8 bases. V lost 7 bases, J lost 7 bases, and 12 bases stayed unmatched. Looked up from germline, CDR1 is LNHDA and CDR2 is SQIVND (reference sequence). This CDR3 has 14 residues. CDR3 loop: CASKSTSGLGEQYF. CDR3 nucleotide sequence: TGTGCCAGTAAATCCACTAGCGGTCTCGGGGAGCAGTACTTC.

V gene TRBV6-6 combines with J gene TRBJ2-5; possible D gene TRBD2, 6 bases. Germline lookup yields CDR1 MNHNY and CDR2 SVGAGI (reference sequence). Deletions cut 6 bases from V and 1 base from J, with 12 bases between. The CDR3 is 14 amino acids. Written as DNA, the CDR3 is TGTGCCAGCAGAGCGCGGGACGTCCAAGAGACCCAGTACTTC. Translating gives CASRARDVQETQYF.

This clone has only one observation. The chain uses TRBV6-4 and TRBJ2-3; 11 nucleotides match TRBD2. V lost 3 bases and J lost 8; bases outside the gene matches: 4. The CDR3 totals 14 residues. The germline V gene encodes CDR1 MRHNA and CDR2 SNTAGT. The chain's CDR3 is CASSELAGGATQYF. CDR3 nucleotide sequence: TGTGCCAGCAGTGAGTTAGCGGGGGGGGCTACGCAGTATTTT.

This chain uses TRBV11-3 with TRBJ1-3, with D unresolved. Germline V gene lookup returns CDR1 SGHNT and CDR2 YENEEA. The CDR3 spans 14 residues. The germline V and J ends were trimmed by 4 bases and 0 bases, with 7 bases remaining between them. CDR3 in amino acids: CASSSYPSGNTIYF. CDR3 nucleotides: TGTGCCAGCAGCTCCTATCCCTCTGGAAACACCATATATTTT.

CDR3 coding DNA: TGTGCCAGCAGTTTACAGGGGCCCCCTGAAGCTTTCTTT. Its translation: CASSLQGPPEAFF. The genes are TRBV25-1 and TRBJ1-1; 7 bases line up with TRBD1. The CDR3 totals 13 residues. Germline V gene data show CDR1 as MGHDK and CDR2 as SYGVNS. Trimming at V came to 5 bases and at J to 6 bases, leaving 6 bases not matched to a gene.

In this sample, this clone turned up a few times. The chain recombines TRBV9 with TRBJ2-7; D might be TRBD2 (6 bases). Per germline, CDR1 SGDLS and CDR2 YYNGEE. This CDR3 has 15 residues. V was clipped by 5 bases and J by 5 bases, with 20 bases between them. For the CDR3, the DNA is TGTGCCAGCAGTGGCGGGCGGGACGGGTACAACGAGCAGTACTTC. Translating it yields CASSGGRDGYNEQYF.

The gene calls are TRBV10-3 and TRBJ2-5; a weak D match, TRBD2 (5 bases). The V gene's germline CDR1 is ENHRY and CDR2 SYGVKD. The CDR3 totals 12 residues. Trimming took 2 bases from V and 4 from J, leaving 5 bases between them. CDR3 DNA sequence: TGTGCCATCAGTGAGGCGGGAGAGACCCAGTACTTC. Translating gives CAISEAGETQYF.

This clone occurred a few times. The gene calls are TRBV30 and TRBJ2-3; tentatively, D is TRBD2 (5 bases). This CDR3 is 11 amino acids long. Germline V gives CDR1 GTSNPN, CDR2 SVGIG (reference sequence). The V gene lost 7 bases and the J gene lost 4 bases, with 9 bases spanning the gap. Here the CDR3 reads CASMEADTQYF. DNA for the CDR3: TGTGCCTCCATGGAGGCAGATACGCAGTATTTT. Supplemented by reference TRBV30 and TRBJ2-3, the full variable domain reads SQTIHQWPATLVQPVGSPLSLECTVEGTSNPNLYWYRQAAGRGLQLLFYSVGIGQISSEVPQNLSASRPQDRQFILSSKKLLLSDSGFYLCASMEADTQYFGPGTRLTVL.

The gene calls are TRBV7-9 and TRBJ2-1; D gene unclear. Per germline, CDR1 SEHNR and CDR2 FQNEAQ (reference sequence). The length of the CDR3 is 14 residues. Trimming pared 2 bases from V and 4 bases from J, leaving 9 bases between. CDR3 amino acids: CASSLNIVYNEQFF. CDR3 bases: TGTGCCAGCAGCTTAAATATAGTTTACAATGAGCAGTTCTTC.